This T cell receptor beta chain derives from a study of cytomegalovirus exposure and HLA in healthy donors (dated by TCRdb to 2016 to 2017). A note on the overall study: According to an earlier analysis of several hundred of the donors, 150 million to 200 million T cells yielded approximately 120 million unique TCR beta sequences and around 300 Gb of sequence data. In an earlier analysis of over 550 of the donors, high-throughput TCR beta sequencing was used to judge whether each TCR beta V gene segment behaved as functional or pseudogenic. The genetic ancestry cluster associated with self-reported Caucasian donors included around 76% of the 398 genotyped donors. Rather than drawing on any new phenotypic data, the later analysis identified candidate immune exposures from TCR beta sequences and the way those sequences occurred across donors. The study combined high-throughput TCR immunosequencing, statistical association of individual TCRs with disease status, and machine learning to predict cytomegalovirus infection status. Roughly 5 DR-DQ haplotypes were handled as single units for association and clustering, since linkage in the cohort was strong. About 300 gigabases of sequencing data and roughly 81 million unique TCR sequences made up an early release that covered several hundred HLA-typed donors. The study aimed to test whether cataloging public T cell receptors could reveal signatures of past pathogen exposure. Every repertoire in the discovery cohort had been generated on one and the same sequencing platform. Donor age, sex, ethnicity and CMV serostatus were compiled together with the repertoire data. In a later genetic analysis, genome-wide SNP genotypes for about three fifths of the roughly 670 donors were used, and that subset was treated as a discovery cohort. Among some 410 genotyped donors of the cohort, an average of around 250,000 unique TCR beta nucleotide sequences was sequenced per donor, of which 15% to 20% were non-productive. A later analysis re-analyzed previously published TCR beta repertoires from hundreds of donors and added high-resolution HLA genotyping to study TCR occurrence patterns. Typing coverage varied by locus: roughly 620-630 donors for A, B, C, DRB1 and DQB1; roughly 500 for DQA1; 606 for DPA1; roughly 450 for DPB1. HLA typing covered class I and class II loci at four-digit resolution. The study used immunosequencing to profile the T cell repertoires of several hundred subjects and linked those repertoires to cytomegalovirus serostatus. Along with the approximately 700-subject first cohort, a separate validation cohort of some 130 different subjects was used.

This clone has just a few counts. Its binding antigen is unknown. No much larger clone is present one base from it, and per-base qualities are unavailable. The investigation overall reported the following: In a later analysis, TCR association rates were found to vary across HLA loci, with the most associated TCRs seen for DRB1 alleles and the fewest for HLA-C alleles. A later analysis associated about 17,000 TCR beta sequences with specific HLA alleles at a false discovery rate of 0.05. Presence/absence analyses assumed roughly uniform sequencing depth across donors, an assumption that may not hold. A further reported finding was that TCR beta sequences accurately predicted the HLA-A and HLA-B alleles for most subjects in the first cohort. The study gave a list of 150 to 200 TCR beta chains associated with cytomegalovirus. According to the authors, the approach could potentially be generalized to other disease states and immunological phenotypes. Correlated functional status among segregating V segments might reflect linkage disequilibrium, but an unknown experimental factor could not be ruled out. For the cohort, immune exposure information was limited to CMV serostatus. In an earlier analysis of 500 to 650 of the donors, most TCR beta V segments appeared in productive rearrangements about 87% or about 30% of the time, broadly matching IMGT annotations. Cytomegalovirus status was reported to be diagnosed by the classifier with high specificity and sensitivity in both the original and validation cohorts. A few of the identified cytomegalovirus-associated TCR beta chains were confirmed in vitro to be specific for cytomegalovirus antigens. Because HLA typing was unavailable for some donors at each locus, only the typed subset was used in association tests. Most CMV-associated TCR beta chains appeared to be HLA-restricted in a later analysis, and the HLA associations seemed to be driven largely by CMV exposure. According to a later analysis, parvovirus B19, influenza, CMV and Epstein-Barr virus appeared linked to several top co-occurrence clusters. Most TCR sequences were observed very rarely across donors, whereas some public TCRs were present in many individuals. In this cohort, only TCR beta chains were sequenced, and detectable features were limited by the absence of alpha or paired-chain data. When HLA alleles, especially DR and DQ, strongly co-occurred, attributing TCR associations to individual alleles was difficult. Because the 87-base-pair reads could not distinguish some IMGT-functional V segments, including TRBV6-2 and TRBV6-3, those segments were excluded. A group of highly shared sequence variants was considered likely to be a technical artifact of the sequencing pipeline. About 17 rarely observed V segments, including chromosome 9 orphons, were excluded from the earlier analysis of some 590 of the donors because counts were too low. Compared with the approximately 670-donor mean, donors in an Asian-associated ancestry cluster had fewer N-insertions in productive TCRs, according to a later genetic analysis. In a later analysis, HLA-associated TCR beta chains showed more clonal expansion and lower generation probabilities than non-associated chains that were equally common. In a later genetic analysis, a missense DCLRE1C variant was associated with V-gene and J-gene trimming of TCR beta chains, and the association was replicated in an independent cohort.

The library was made by the immunoSEQ multiplex PCR assay. For the multiplex PCR, a mixture combining 60 forward primers for TCR Vbeta segments and 13 reverse primers for TCR Jbeta segments was used. The CDR3 region of rearranged TCR beta genes was amplified from genomic DNA by a multiplex PCR assay. The Illumina HiSeq System was used to sequence the amplified TCR beta libraries as 87-base-pair reads. The authors processed their data as follows. In a later analysis, tens of millions of unique TCR beta chains were counted across the approximately 640 repertoires, and roughly 11 million of these chains were shared by at least two donors. To remove PCR and sequencing errors, raw reads were error-corrected and collapsed into unique sequences using a nearest-neighbor algorithm that merged closely related sequences. CDR3 sequences were aligned to IMGT reference sequences to assign V, D and J gene segments. For a sequence to be retained, a match of at least six nucleotides was required to both a V gene segment and a J gene segment. Rearrangements were called productive when the CDR3 lacked stop codons and stayed in frame with V and J; all others were non-productive. Following IMGT convention, CDR3 was defined as the stretch from the second conserved V-encoded cysteine up to the conserved J-encoded phenylalanine. The earlier analysis of about 500 of the donors excluded sequences that lacked an unambiguous match to a single V gene segment. In an earlier analysis of around 600 of the donors, V segments were called functional above 56.7% productive rearrangements and were called segregating when the between-donor standard deviation exceeded 5%. A statistical classification framework was built to diagnose cytomegalovirus status from the catalog of TCR beta chain sequences. V and J gene assignment, in a later analysis, came from comparing TCR nucleotide sequences with IMGT/GENE-DB human TR gene sequences. Using the TCRdist pipeline, a later analysis assigned CDR3 sequences along with most-parsimonious VDJ recombination scenarios. In a later analysis, every TCR beta chain was defined by the combination of its CDR3 amino acid sequence and its V-gene family, and reads without a unique V-gene family were dropped. As a way to deal with suspected cross-contamination and a sequencing artifact, a later analysis dropped nearly 600 nucleotide sequences that were highly shared and had low generation probability. A later analysis calculated a clonal expansion index for each public chain from normalized within-repertoire ranks of inferred template counts. A later analysis computed generation probabilities with a VDJ recombination model fitted to out-of-frame rearrangements, and checked the results against IGoR. A later analysis scored TCR-TCR, TCR-HLA and TCR-CMV co-occurrence with hypergeometric tests, applying a repertoire-size bias correction to TCR pairs. False discovery rates were estimated in a later analysis by permuting HLA or CMV assignments 20 times. In a later analysis, co-occurring TCRs were grouped with DBSCAN, and TCRdist sequence similarity was added when clustering was performed within HLA-allele-positive subsets. Repertoires with fewer than 30,000 or more than 120,000 public chains were left out of co-occurrence clustering, as were about 5 repertoires with anomalous nucleotide sharing. TCRdb re-hosts the immuneACCESS table, in-frame sequences only. Its copies lack some clones; in the studies checked, an unresolved V gene accounts for under half of them, and the cause for the rest is not known. Clone size and V and J calls were adopted from that table, with D and trimming inferred from the DNA. The sample includes over 200,000 clones, with approximately 78% observed a single time. The ten biggest clones cover 3.5% to 4% of the sample.

The CDR3, from cysteine to phenylalanine, totals 14 residues. Only the CDR3 DNA stays, 42 bases, in frame from base 1. The germline V gene encodes CDR1 ENHRY and CDR2 SYGVKD. V loses 10 bases, J loses 0 bases, and the germline ends lie 15 bases apart. The cohort consisted of approximately 690 healthy bone marrow donors. All cohort members were sampled while nominally healthy, although unrecorded immune exposures were likely present. The donor tested CMV seronegative and was one of the 352 seronegative cohort members. A peripheral blood sample was collected from each donor, and TCR beta sequencing was performed on peripheral blood mononuclear cells. Genomic DNA extraction from the blood cell samples was performed with the Qiagen DNeasy Blood Extraction Kit.

The sample comprised PBMCs. The clonotype comes from a male donor in good health and CMV-seronegative. The rearranged chain carries TRBV10-3 and TRBJ1-2; the D gene lacks a confident call. The CDR3 region reads CATPLGGSNYGYTF. The sequence in DNA is TGTGCCACCCCCCTGGGAGGCTCTAACTATGGCTACACCTTC.